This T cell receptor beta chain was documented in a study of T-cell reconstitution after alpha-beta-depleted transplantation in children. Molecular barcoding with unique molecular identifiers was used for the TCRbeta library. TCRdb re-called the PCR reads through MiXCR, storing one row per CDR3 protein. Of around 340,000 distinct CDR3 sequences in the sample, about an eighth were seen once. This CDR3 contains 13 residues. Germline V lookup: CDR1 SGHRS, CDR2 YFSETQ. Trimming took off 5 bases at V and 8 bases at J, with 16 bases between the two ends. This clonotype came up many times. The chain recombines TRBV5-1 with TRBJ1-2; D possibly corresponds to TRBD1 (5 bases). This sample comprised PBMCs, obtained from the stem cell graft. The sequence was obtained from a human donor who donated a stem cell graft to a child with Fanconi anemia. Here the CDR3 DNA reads TGCGCCAGCAGTCGAGGGGCGCCGGGCGGCTACACCTTC. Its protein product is CASSRGAPGGYTF.